Below are 19 T cell receptor beta chains sequenced from a single sample in a study of post-analysis software for immune sequencing data (dated by TCRdb to the mid-2010s). These TCRs are of unknown antigen specificity. Study-wide conclusions, independent of this receptor: Patients showed significantly higher frequencies than controls for about 5 TRBV segments, among them TRBV5-6, TRBV5-1 and TRBV20-1.

Receptor amplification or capture employed PCR. The sample was run on an Illumina HiSeq 2500. To reduce PCR and sequencing biases, unique molecular identifiers were built into the TCR beta cDNA libraries. TCRdb reprocessed the public reads (quality trimming at Q25 with fastp, clone calling with MiXCR) and kept in-frame beta chains. Rows matching on CDR3 protein sequence are summarized as one entry with the most common DNA and genes. In this sample the table shows 700,000 to 900,000 distinct CDR3 sequences, about 45% of which occur a single time. The top ten hold roughly 4.9% of the sample. Sequenced sample: blood. These receptors were taken from a girl aged 5-17 years with multiple sclerosis.

CDR3 region: CSAKGRIYEQYF. As DNA, the CDR3 is TGCAGTGCTAAAGGGAGGATCTACGAGCAGTACTTC. The chain couples TRBV20-1 to TRBJ2-5, with D possibly being TRBD2 (6 bases). The DNA matches TRBJ2-7 better at its end, which makes the J call doubtful. The germline V gene has CDR1 DFQATT and CDR2 SNEGSKA (reference sequence). This CDR3 region has 12 residues.

The chain uses TRBV6-2 or TRBV6-3 and TRBJ1-2; maybe TRBD1 (5 bases). The ends were cut back, 6 bases at V and 6 bases at J, with 14 bases in the middle. Germline V gene sequence: CDR1 MNHEY, CDR2 SVGEGT. This CDR3 has 13 amino acids. CDR3 residues: CASSAGDPDGYTF. The CDR3 DNA follows: TGTGCCAGCAGCGCCGGGGACCCCGATGGCTACACCTTC.

Of note for this clonotype: One end of the junction is discordant with germline, which a read error may explain. The CDR3: CNARKSEGHEQFF. Written as DNA, the CDR3 is TGCAATGCTAGAAAATCGGAAGGGCATGAGCAGTTCTTC. The V and J genes are TRBV20-1 and TRBJ2-1; D not certain. Germline values: CDR1 DFQATT, CDR2 SNEGSKA (reference sequence). CDR3 length: 13 residues.

V and J are TRBV9 and TRBJ2-1; TRBD2 agrees at 14 bases. Germline trimming cut 3 bases from V and 8 bases from J; bases unmatched to any gene: 10. Germline V CDR1 and CDR2: SGDLS, YYNGEE. This CDR3 has 17 amino acids. The CDR3 spells CASSARGTSGSFHEQFF. CDR3 in DNA: TGTGCCAGCAGCGCCAGGGGGACTAGCGGGAGTTTCCATGAGCAGTTCTTC.

This clonotype has just a few counts. The gene calls are TRBV4-3 and TRBJ2-3; weak D call: TRBD2 (7 bases). Per germline, CDR1 LGHNA and CDR2 YSLEER. Between the trimmed V and J ends, which lost 4 bases and 4 bases, there was a span of 15 bases. This CDR3 is built from 15 residues. CDR3 DNA: TGCGCCAGCAGCCCAAGGGGGAGGGACGCAGATACGCAGTATTTT. Its protein is CASSPRGRDADTQYF.

The chain employs TRBV10-3 and TRBJ1-1, with 8 bases lining up with TRBD1. CDR1 ENHRY and CDR2 SYGVKD come from the germline V gene. This CDR3 is built from 15 residues. V was pared by 3 bases and J by 3 bases, with 6 bases of the junction left unmatched. Here the CDR3 DNA reads TGTGCCATCAGTGATCAGGGGGCAGGATACACTGAAGCTTTCTTT. Its protein product is CAISDQGAGYTEAFF.

This clonotype was seen only a few times. The CDR3 DNA reads as TGTGCCAGCAGTTTTGAGGTCGGCGAGCAGTTCTTC. Protein: CASSFEVGEQFF. This chain uses TRBV28 with TRBJ2-1; unclear D gene. The germline gives CDR1 MDHEN, CDR2 SYDVKM. The V end was cut by 3 bases, the J end by 10 bases, with 10 bases between. The CDR3 loop spans 12 amino acids. Using reference TRBV28 and TRBJ2-1 for the parts outside the CDR3, the full variable domain is DVKVTQSSRYLVKRTGEKVFLECVQDMDHENMFWYRQDPGLGLRLIYFSYDVKMKEKGDIPEGYSVSREKKERFSLILESASTNQTSMYLCASSFEVGEQFFGPGTRLTVL.

The chain has TRBV28 and TRBJ1-2; TRBD1 agrees at 8 bases. Germline V gene sequence: CDR1 MDHEN, CDR2 SYDVKM. The length of the CDR3 is 15 residues. Trimming removed 6 bases from V and 10 bases from J; junction bases left unmatched: 16. The CDR3 is CASSPGTGDTMPYTF. The CDR3 nucleotides are TGTGCCAGCAGCCCCGGGACAGGCGACACTATGCCCTACACCTTC.

This clonotype has just a few counts. The chain combines TRBV12-3 or TRBV12-4 with TRBJ2-5; possible D gene TRBD2, 6 bases. V was trimmed by 6 bases and J by 4 bases, leaving 18 bases between them. There are 15 residues in the CDR3. Written as DNA, the CDR3 is TGTGCCAGCAGCCCGGCTAGCGCTTCTTTAGAGACCCAGTACTTC. Its protein product is CASSPASASLETQYF.

V gene TRBV27 combines with J gene TRBJ2-5, with TRBD1 matching over 7 bases. Trimming at V came to 8 bases and at J to 0 bases, leaving 6 bases not matched to a gene. Germline CDR1 reads MNHEY; CDR2 reads SMNVEV (reference sequence). This CDR3 region has 14 residues. The CDR3 sequence: CASGTDKYQETQYF. The CDR3 bases are TGTGCCAGCGGGACAGACAAGTACCAAGAGACCCAGTACTTC.

The V gene is TRBV7-2, the J gene TRBJ2-5; a possible D gene is TRBD1 (6 bases). The better agreement between TRBJ2-7 and the DNA end casts doubt on the J call. Germline lookup yields CDR1 SGHTA and CDR2 FQGNSA. This CDR3 is built from 13 residues. The CDR3 region is CASQQGSGYEQYF. In DNA, the CDR3 is TGTGCCAGCCAACAGGGAAGTGGCTACGAGCAGTACTTC.

This clonotype has only a few counts. This chain joins TRBV6-5 and TRBJ2-5; 9 bases are shared with TRBD1. The V segment lost 5 bases and the J segment 2 bases; nucleotides outside the gene matches: 6. Germline values: CDR1 MNHEY, CDR2 SVGAGI. This CDR3 has 15 residues. This CDR3 reads CASSPGDRAQETQYF. The DNA of the CDR3 is TGTGCCAGCAGTCCCGGGGACAGGGCACAAGAGACCCAGTACTTC.

The V gene is TRBV28, the J gene TRBJ2-5, with unresolved D. Germline CDR1 and CDR2: MDHEN and SYDVKM. Trimming removed 5 bases at V and 7 bases at J, with 11 bases between. The CDR3 totals 12 residues. The CDR3 bases are TGTGCCAGCAGTAGCCCATTGTGGACCCAGTACTTC. Protein sequence: CASSSPLWTQYF.

The chain uses TRBV29-1 and TRBJ1-2; the D is unclear. This CDR3 has 12 amino acids. Deletions cut 4 bases from V and 5 bases from J, with 11 bases between. CDR1 is SQVTM and CDR2 is ANQGSEA in the germline V gene. This chain's CDR3 is CSVGVWGYGYTF. The CDR3 DNA follows: TGCAGCGTTGGGGTGTGGGGATATGGCTACACCTTC. Complete variable domain (other parts from reference TRBV29-1 and TRBJ1-2): SAVISQKPSRDICQRGTSLTIQCQVDSQVTMMFWYRQQPGQSLTLIATANQGSEATYESGFVIDKFPISRPNLTFSTLTVSNMSPEDSSIYLCSVGVWGYGYTFGSGTRLTVV.

The chain links TRBV12-3 or TRBV12-4 to TRBJ2-7; either TRBD1 or TRBD2 may supply D (5 bases each). V dropped 5 bases and J dropped 2 bases, with 10 bases sitting between them. The CDR3 has 13 residues. CDR3: CASSGDGAYEQYF. The DNA for the CDR3 is TGTGCCAGCAGTGGGGACGGTGCCTACGAGCAGTACTTC.

This CDR3 reads CASSLGGIGGTEAFF. The CDR3 DNA reads as TGCGCCAGCAGCTTGGGAGGGATTGGCGGCACTGAAGCTTTCTTT. The chain uses TRBV5-1 and TRBJ1-1; D is unclear. The CDR3 sequence is 15 residues long. V gave up 0 bases and J gave up 4 bases, with 13 bases separating them. Per the germline V gene, CDR1 is SGHRS and CDR2 is YFSETQ. Drawing the rest from reference TRBV5-1 and TRBJ1-1, the complete variable domain is KAGVTQTPRYLIKTRGQQVTLSCSPISGHRSVSWYQQTPGQGLQFLFEYFSETQRNKGNFPGRFSGRQFSNSRSEMNVSTLELGDSALYLCASSLGGIGGTEAFFGQGTRLTVV.

The chain couples TRBV2 to TRBJ2-1, with 7 bases identical to TRBD1. Germline V lookup: CDR1 SNHLY, CDR2 FYNNEI. The CDR3 spans 17 residues. Trimming at V came to 6 bases and at J to 6 bases, leaving 17 bases not matched to a gene. CDR3 in amino acids: CASRARSSGTASNEQFF. CDR3 coding DNA: TGTGCCAGCAGAGCTCGATCCTCCGGGACAGCTAGCAATGAGCAGTTCTTC. Drawing the rest from reference TRBV2 and TRBJ2-1, the complete variable domain is EPEVTQTPSHQVTQMGQEVILRCVPISNHLYFYWYRQILGQKVEFLVSFYNNEISEKSEIFDDQFSVERPDGSNFTLKIRSTKLEDSAMYFCASRARSSGTASNEQFFGPGTRLTVL.

This chain connects TRBV10-2 to TRBJ1-5, with 7 bases aligning to TRBD1. Germline V gives CDR1 WSHSY, CDR2 SAAADI. V was pared by 5 bases and J by 6 bases, with 10 bases of the junction left unmatched. The CDR3 runs to 15 residues. This CDR3 is CASSSLQGRSQPQHF. For the CDR3, the DNA is TGCGCCAGCAGTTCCTTACAGGGGAGAAGTCAGCCCCAGCATTTT.

The rearrangement links TRBV29-1 to TRBJ2-1, with 12 bases matching TRBD2. This CDR3 is built from 15 residues. The V gene end was trimmed by 6 bases and the J gene end by 1 base; junction bases not matched to a gene: 4. CDR1 is SQVTM and CDR2 is ANQGSEA in the germline V gene. CDR3 DNA: TGCAGCGTGCTAGCGGGAGGGCCTTCCTACAATGAGCAGTTCTTC. The encoded protein is CSVLAGGPSYNEQFF.